Presented here are 11 T cell receptor beta chains from one specimen sequenced in a study of shared clonotypes between healthy human individuals. Sequencing used immunoSEQ multiplex PCR; TCRdb keeps in-frame clones, though not all of them. Of 450,000 to 700,000 clones in the sample, 95% to 96% were seen once. Terminally differentiated effector memory CD45RA+ cells were left out of the naive CD8 fraction, which was CD45RO-negative and positively selected for CCR7. The sequenced sample consisted of naive CD8+ T cells sorted from blood. The receptors here all came from a woman aged 30 to 39 in good health.

The V gene is TRBV9, the J gene TRBJ2-7; 10 bases are shared with TRBD1. Looked up from germline, CDR1 is SGDLS and CDR2 is YYNGEE. This CDR3 has 14 amino acids. Trimming took 3 bases from V and 4 from J; bases not matched to a gene: 4. The CDR3 region has the DNA TGTGCCAGCAGCGCCCGGACAGGGGGGTACGAGCAGTACTTC. This gives the protein CASSARTGGYEQYF.

Here the CDR3 DNA reads TGTGCCAGCAGCCAAAGGACGGCAGATACGCAGTATTTT. Protein: CASSQRTADTQYF. The V and J genes are TRBV11-3 and TRBJ2-3; the D is unclear. Germline CDR1 SGHNT, CDR2 YENEEA. The length of the CDR3 is 13 residues. V was shortened by 5 bases and J by 4 bases, with 10 bases between the two germline ends.

The V gene is TRBV29-1, the J gene TRBJ2-3, with TRBD1 as a possible D gene (5 bases). Germline loops: CDR1 SQVTM, CDR2 ANQGSEA. V dropped 3 bases and J dropped 5 bases, with 12 bases sitting between them. The CDR3 covers 13 residues. In DNA form, the CDR3 reads TGCAGCGTTGAGAGACAGACAAAAGATACGCAGTATTTT. This encodes CSVERQTKDTQYF.

The chain recombines TRBV28 with TRBJ2-5, with D perhaps matching TRBD1 (6 bases). Germline V gene lookup returns CDR1 MDHEN and CDR2 SYDVKM. The CDR3 is 13 amino acids. Trimming pared 5 bases from V and 12 bases from J, leaving 19 bases between. This CDR3 is CASSITTGPSEYF. Here the CDR3 DNA reads TGTGCCAGCAGTATCACTACAGGGCCGAGCGAGTACTTC.

The V and J genes are TRBV9 and TRBJ1-1; D ambiguous. The CDR3 length is 14 residues. Trimming left V 0 bases short and J 3 bases short, with 9 bases between. Germline V gives CDR1 SGDLS, CDR2 YYNGEE. CDR3 sequence (DNA): TGTGCCAGCAGCGTAGGGGAAGGCTACACTGAAGCTTTCTTT. Protein sequence: CASSVGEGYTEAFF.

This chain joins TRBV7-9 and TRBJ1-4; D unresolved. CDR3 length: 15 amino acids. V gave up 1 base and J gave up 5 bases, with 11 bases separating them. Germline V gene sequence: CDR1 SEHNR, CDR2 FQNEAQ (reference sequence). DNA for the CDR3: TGTGCCAGCAGCTTAGTTGGATTCTTAAATGAAAAACTGTTTTTT. Its protein product is CASSLVGFLNEKLFF.

This sequence joins TRBV4-1 and TRBJ2-6; no definite D call. V was trimmed by 2 bases and J by 3 bases, leaving 8 bases between them. The CDR3 is 15 amino acids. Germline-derived CDR1 and CDR2 are MGHRA and YSYEKL. CDR3 region: CASSQTLVGANVLTF. CDR3 sequence (DNA): TGCGCCAGCAGCCAAACCCTGGTTGGGGCCAACGTCCTGACTTTC.

The sample holds a few counts of this clone. The rearrangement joins TRBV30 to TRBJ1-1, with no clear D. CDR3 length: 13 residues. The ends were cut back, 1 base at V and 0 bases at J, with 6 bases in the middle. CDR1 is GTSNPN and CDR2 is SVGIG in the germline V gene (reference sequence). CDR3 sequence reads: CAWSEHVNTEAFF. DNA of the CDR3: TGTGCCTGGAGTGAGCACGTGAACACTGAAGCTTTCTTT.

This sequence joins TRBV10-3 and TRBJ2-1; TRBD2 aligns across 8 bases. This CDR3 region has 17 residues. The germline V gene encodes CDR1 ENHRY and CDR2 SYGVKD. The ends lost 3 bases at V and 0 bases at J; junction bases unmatched: 7. CDR3 coding DNA: TGTGCCATCAGTGACCCTCCGGGAGGGGGCTCCTACAATGAGCAGTTCTTC. Protein: CAISDPPGGGSYNEQFF.

The rearrangement joins TRBV9 to TRBJ2-7, with D unresolved. CDR3 length: 14 residues. Germline assignment: CDR1 SGDLS and CDR2 YYNGEE. V lost 1 base and J lost 2, with 10 bases in between. The CDR3 DNA follows: TGTGCCAGCAGCGTAAGAGACGCCACCTACGAGCAGTACTTC. The encoded protein is CASSVRDATYEQYF.

This chain joins TRBV27 and TRBJ2-7, with 9 bases lining up with TRBD2. J was trimmed by 3 bases and V by 6 bases; bases with no gene match: 3. CDR1 and CDR2 from the germline V gene are MNHEY and SMNVEV (reference sequence). The CDR3 runs to 13 residues. The CDR3 loop reads CASRLAGNYEQYF. DNA of the CDR3: TGTGCCAGCAGGCTAGCGGGAAACTACGAGCAGTACTTC.